This T cell receptor (beta chain) originates from a study of cytomegalovirus exposure and HLA in healthy donors. In the case of this clone: Its antigen remains unidentified.

Study results and caveats: The study listed roughly 150 cytomegalovirus-associated TCR beta chains.

Assay: immunoSEQ multiplex PCR; the TCRdb copy retains only in-frame clones and omits some. The repertoire includes roughly 220,000 clones, about 93% of them detected once, and approximately 1% sits in the top ten. This sequence originates from a woman aged 18-35 years in good health and CMV-seronegative. The material sequenced was PBMCs.

CDR3 region: CASSSRTGDFSEQFF. The CDR3 nucleotides are TGTGCCAGCAGCTCCCGGACAGGGGACTTCTCTGAGCAGTTCTTC. V and J are TRBV7-2 and TRBJ2-1, with 9 bases fitting TRBD1. The CDR3 consists of 15 residues. With 4 bases clipped from V and 9 bases from J, the junction kept 10 bases outside the gene matches. CDR1 is SGHTA and CDR2 is FQGNSA in the germline V gene. Filled out from reference TRBV7-2 and TRBJ2-1, the complete variable domain reads GAGVSQSPSNKVTEKGKDVELRCDPISGHTALYWYRQSLGQGLEFLIYFQGNSAPDKSGLPSDRFSAERTGGSVSTLTIQRTQQEDSAVYLCASSSRTGDFSEQFFGPGTRLTVL.